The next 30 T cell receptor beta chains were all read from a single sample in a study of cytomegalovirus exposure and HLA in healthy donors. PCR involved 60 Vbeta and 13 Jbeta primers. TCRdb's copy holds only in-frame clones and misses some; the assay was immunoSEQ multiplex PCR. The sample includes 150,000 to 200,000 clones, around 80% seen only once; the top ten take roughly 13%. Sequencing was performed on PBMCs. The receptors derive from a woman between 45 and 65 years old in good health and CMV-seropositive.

DNA of the CDR3: TGTGCCAGCACTCTACAGGGGGCCTCTGGAAACACCATATATTTT. It yields the protein CASTLQGASGNTIYF. V gene TRBV5-4 combines with J gene TRBJ1-3; 9 bases are a match to TRBD1. CDR3 size: 15 residues. Germline V gene lookup returns CDR1 SGHNT and CDR2 YYREEE (reference sequence). V dropped 6 bases and J dropped 0; count of bases not matched to a gene: 4.

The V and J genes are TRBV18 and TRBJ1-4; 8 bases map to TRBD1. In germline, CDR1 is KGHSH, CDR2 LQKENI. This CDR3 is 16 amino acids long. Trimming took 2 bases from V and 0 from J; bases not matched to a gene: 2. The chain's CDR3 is CASSPGQGATNEKLFF. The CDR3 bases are TGTGCCAGCTCACCAGGACAGGGCGCAACTAATGAAAAACTGTTTTTT.

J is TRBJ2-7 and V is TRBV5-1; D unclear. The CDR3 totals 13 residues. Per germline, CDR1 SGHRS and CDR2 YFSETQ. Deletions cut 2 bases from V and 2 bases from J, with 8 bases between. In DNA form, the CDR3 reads TGCGCCAGCAGCTTCGACACCACCTACGAGCAGTACTTC. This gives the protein CASSFDTTYEQYF.

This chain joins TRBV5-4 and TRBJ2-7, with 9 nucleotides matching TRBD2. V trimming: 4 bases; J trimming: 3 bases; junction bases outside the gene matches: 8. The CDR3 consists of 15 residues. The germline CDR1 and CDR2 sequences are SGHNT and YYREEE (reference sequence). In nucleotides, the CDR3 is TGTGCCAGCAGCCAGGAGGCGGGGGGGAACTACGAGCAGTACTTC. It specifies CASSQEAGGNYEQYF.

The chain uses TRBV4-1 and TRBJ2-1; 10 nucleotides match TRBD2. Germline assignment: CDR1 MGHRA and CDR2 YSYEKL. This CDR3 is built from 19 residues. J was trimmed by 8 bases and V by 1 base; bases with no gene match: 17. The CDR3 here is CASSQGPPSSGGARYEQFF. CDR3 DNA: TGCGCCAGCAGCCAAGGTCCGCCCTCAAGCGGGGGGGCCCGGTATGAGCAGTTCTTC.

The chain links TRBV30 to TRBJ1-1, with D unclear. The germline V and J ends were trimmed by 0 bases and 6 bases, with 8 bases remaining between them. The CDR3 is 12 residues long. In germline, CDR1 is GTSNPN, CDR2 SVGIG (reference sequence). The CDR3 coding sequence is TGTGCCTGGAGTGTACAGCTCGCTGAAGCTTTCTTT. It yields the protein CAWSVQLAEAFF. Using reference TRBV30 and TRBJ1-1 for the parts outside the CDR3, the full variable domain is SQTIHQWPATLVQPVGSPLSLECTVEGTSNPNLYWYRQAAGRGLQLLFYSVGIGQISSEVPQNLSASRPQDRQFILSSKKLLLSDSGFYLCAWSVQLAEAFFGQGTRLTVV.

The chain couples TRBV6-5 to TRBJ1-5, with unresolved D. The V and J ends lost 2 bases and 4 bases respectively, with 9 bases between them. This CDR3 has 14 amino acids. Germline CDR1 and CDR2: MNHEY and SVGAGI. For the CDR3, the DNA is TGTGCCAGCAGTTACACCGGGTCAAATCAGCCCCAGCATTTT. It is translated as CASSYTGSNQPQHF.

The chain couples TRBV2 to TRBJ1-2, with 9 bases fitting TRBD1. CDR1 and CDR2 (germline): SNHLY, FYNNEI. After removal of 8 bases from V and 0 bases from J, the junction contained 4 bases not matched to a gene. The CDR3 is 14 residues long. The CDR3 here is CASGRQGANYGYTF. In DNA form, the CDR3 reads TGTGCCAGCGGTAGACAGGGGGCTAACTATGGCTACACCTTC.

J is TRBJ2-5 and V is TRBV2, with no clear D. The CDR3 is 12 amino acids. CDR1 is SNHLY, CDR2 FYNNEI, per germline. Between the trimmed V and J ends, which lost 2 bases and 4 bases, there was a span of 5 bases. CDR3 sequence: CASSETGETQYF. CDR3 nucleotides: TGTGCCAGCAGTGAAACGGGAGAGACCCAGTACTTC.

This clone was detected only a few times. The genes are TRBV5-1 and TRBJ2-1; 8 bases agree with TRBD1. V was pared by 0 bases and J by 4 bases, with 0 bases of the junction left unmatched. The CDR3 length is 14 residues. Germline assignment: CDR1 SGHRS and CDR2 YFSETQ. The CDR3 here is CASSLGDRYNEQFF. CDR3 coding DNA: TGCGCCAGCAGCTTGGGGGACAGGTACAATGAGCAGTTCTTC.

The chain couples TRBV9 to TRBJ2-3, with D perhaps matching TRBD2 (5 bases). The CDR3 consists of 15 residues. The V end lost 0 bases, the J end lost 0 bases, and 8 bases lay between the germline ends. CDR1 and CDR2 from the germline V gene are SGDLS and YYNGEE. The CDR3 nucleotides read TGTGCCAGCAGCGTAGTTAGCGTTAGCACAGATACGCAGTATTTT. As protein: CASSVVSVSTDTQYF.

The CDR3 DNA reads TGTGCCAGCAGCGGGCTAGCGGGGGACCACACCGGGGAGCTGTTTTTT. Translated, it gives CASSGLAGDHTGELFF. The chain uses TRBV19 and TRBJ2-2, with 10 bases fitting TRBD2. With V trimmed by 9 bases and J by 3 bases, 10 bases remained unmatched. The CDR3 contains 16 residues. Germline V gene sequence: CDR1 LNHDA, CDR2 SQIVND (reference sequence). Supplemented by reference TRBV19 and TRBJ2-2, the full variable domain reads DGGITQSPKYLFRKEGQNVTLSCEQNLNHDAMYWYRQDPGQGLRLIYYSQIVNDFQKGDIAEGYSVSREKKESFPLTVTSAQKNPTAFYLCASSGLAGDHTGELFFGEGSRLTVL.

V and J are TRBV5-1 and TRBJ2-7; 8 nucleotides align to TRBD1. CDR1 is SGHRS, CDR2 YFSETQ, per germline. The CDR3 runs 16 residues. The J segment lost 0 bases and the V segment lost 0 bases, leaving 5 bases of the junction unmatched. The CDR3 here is CASSLGDRGGSYEQYF. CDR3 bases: TGCGCCAGCAGCTTGGGTGACAGGGGAGGCTCCTACGAGCAGTACTTC.

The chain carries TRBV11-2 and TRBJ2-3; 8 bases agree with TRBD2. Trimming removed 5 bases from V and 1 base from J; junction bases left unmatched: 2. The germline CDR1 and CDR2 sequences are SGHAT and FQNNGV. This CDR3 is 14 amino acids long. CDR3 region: CASSMTSGTDTQYF. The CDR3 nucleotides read TGTGCCAGCAGCATGACTAGCGGCACAGATACGCAGTATTTT.

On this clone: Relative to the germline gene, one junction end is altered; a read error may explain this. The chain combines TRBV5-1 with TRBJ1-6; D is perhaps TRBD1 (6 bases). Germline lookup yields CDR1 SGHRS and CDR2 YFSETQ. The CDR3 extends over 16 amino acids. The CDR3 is CASTERGGGAASPPHF. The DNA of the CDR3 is TGCGCCAGCACTGAGAGGGGGGGAGGGGCGGCTTCACCCCCCCACTTT.

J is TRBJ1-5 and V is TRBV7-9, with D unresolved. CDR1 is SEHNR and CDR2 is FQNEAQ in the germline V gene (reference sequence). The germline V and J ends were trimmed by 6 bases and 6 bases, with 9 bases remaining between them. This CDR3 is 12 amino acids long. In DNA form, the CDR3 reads TGTGCCAGCAGTTCCGGACTTCAGCCCCAGCATTTT. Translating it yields CASSSGLQPQHF.

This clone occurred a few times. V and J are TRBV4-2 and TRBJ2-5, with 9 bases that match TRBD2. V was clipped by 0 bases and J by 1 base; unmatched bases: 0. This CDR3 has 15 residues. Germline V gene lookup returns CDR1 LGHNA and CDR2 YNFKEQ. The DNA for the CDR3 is TGTGCCAGCAGCCAAGAGCGGGGGGGCCAAGAGACCCAGTACTTC. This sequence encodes CASSQERGGQETQYF.

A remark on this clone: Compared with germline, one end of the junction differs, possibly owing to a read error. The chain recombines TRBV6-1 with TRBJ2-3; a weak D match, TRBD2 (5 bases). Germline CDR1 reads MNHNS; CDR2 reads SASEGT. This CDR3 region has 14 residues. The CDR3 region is CTSSGGSRTDTQYF. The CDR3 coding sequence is TGTACCAGCAGTGGAGGCAGCCGCACAGATACGCAGTATTTT.

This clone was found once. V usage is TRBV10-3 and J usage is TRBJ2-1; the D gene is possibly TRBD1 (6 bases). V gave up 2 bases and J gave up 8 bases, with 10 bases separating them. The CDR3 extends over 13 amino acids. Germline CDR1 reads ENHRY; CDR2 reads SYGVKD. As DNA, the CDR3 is TGTGCCATCAGTGAGGTCCAGGGGCATGAGCAGTTCTTC. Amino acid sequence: CAISEVQGHEQFF.

The chain's CDR3 is CASSENLWFRNTEAFF. The CDR3 DNA reads TGTGCCAGCAGTGAGAATTTGTGGTTCAGGAACACTGAAGCTTTCTTT. This chain uses TRBV6-1 with TRBJ1-1; D remains ambiguous. CDR1 and CDR2 (germline): MNHNS, SASEGT. Trimming took 3 bases from V and 1 from J, leaving 15 bases between them. The CDR3 consists of 16 residues.

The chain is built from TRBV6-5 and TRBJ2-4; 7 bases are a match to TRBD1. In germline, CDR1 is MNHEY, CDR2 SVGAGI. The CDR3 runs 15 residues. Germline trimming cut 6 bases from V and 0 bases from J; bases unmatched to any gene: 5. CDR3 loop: CASRQGRLAKNIQYF. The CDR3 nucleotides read TGTGCCAGCAGACAGGGGCGTCTAGCCAAAAACATTCAGTACTTC.

CDR3 DNA sequence: TGTGCTAGCCTCGGGGGATTCTACAATGAGCAGTTCTTC. Its translation: CASLGGFYNEQFF. The gene calls are TRBV12-5 and TRBJ2-1; maybe TRBD2 (6 bases). V was pared by 9 bases and J by 3 bases, with 12 bases between. This CDR3 region has 13 residues. Germline CDR1 LGHNT, CDR2 FRNRAP.

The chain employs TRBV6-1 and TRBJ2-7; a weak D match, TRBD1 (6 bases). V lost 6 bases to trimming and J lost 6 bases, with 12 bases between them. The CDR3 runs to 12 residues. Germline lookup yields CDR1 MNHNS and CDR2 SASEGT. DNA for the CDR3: TGTGCCAGCAGCCTGACAGGTTCCGAGCAGTACTTC. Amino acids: CASSLTGSEQYF.

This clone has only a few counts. The CDR3 region is CASTPGVSFGNTIYF. CDR3 nucleotides: TGTGCCAGCACCCCAGGGGTCTCGTTCGGAAACACCATATATTTT. The chain combines TRBV28 with TRBJ1-3, with TRBD1 as a possible D gene (6 bases). This CDR3 has 15 amino acids. CDR1 is MDHEN, CDR2 SYDVKM, per germline. Trimming left V 7 bases short and J 4 bases short, with 17 bases between.

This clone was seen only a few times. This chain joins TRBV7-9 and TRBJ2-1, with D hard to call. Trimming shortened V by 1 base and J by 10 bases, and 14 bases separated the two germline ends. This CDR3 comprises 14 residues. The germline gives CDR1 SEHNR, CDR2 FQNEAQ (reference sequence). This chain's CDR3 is CASSLVDGLEEQFF. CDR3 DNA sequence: TGTGCCAGCAGCTTAGTAGATGGCCTAGAGGAGCAGTTCTTC.

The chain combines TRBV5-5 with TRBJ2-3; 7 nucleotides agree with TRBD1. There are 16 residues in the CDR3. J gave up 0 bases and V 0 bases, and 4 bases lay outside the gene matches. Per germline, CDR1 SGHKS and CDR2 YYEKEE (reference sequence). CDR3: CASSLVGGSSTDTQYF. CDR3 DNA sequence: TGTGCCAGCAGCTTGGTAGGGGGCTCTAGCACAGATACGCAGTATTTT.

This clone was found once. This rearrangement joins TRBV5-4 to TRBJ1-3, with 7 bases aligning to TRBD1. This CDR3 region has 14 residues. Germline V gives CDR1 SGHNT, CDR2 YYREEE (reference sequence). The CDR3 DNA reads TGTGCGTCGGGACACAGGGGATCTGGAAACACCATATATTTT. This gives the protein CASGHRGSGNTIYF.

The CDR3 nucleotides are TGTGCCAGCAGTTTGGCAGGGGGCTTTTTCCCCTACGAGCAGTACTTC. It specifies CASSLAGGFFPYEQYF. The chain has TRBV27 and TRBJ2-7; 8 bases map to TRBD1. V lost 3 bases to trimming and J lost 2 bases; unmatched junction nucleotides: 9. CDR3 length: 16 residues. Germline CDR1 is MNHEY and CDR2 is SMNVEV (reference sequence).

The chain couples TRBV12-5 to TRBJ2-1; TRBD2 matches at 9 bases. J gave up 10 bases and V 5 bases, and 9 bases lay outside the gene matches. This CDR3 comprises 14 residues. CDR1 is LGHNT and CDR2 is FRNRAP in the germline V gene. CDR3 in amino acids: CASGMSGGLREQFF. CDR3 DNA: TGTGCTAGTGGTATGAGCGGGGGGCTGCGGGAGCAGTTCTTC.

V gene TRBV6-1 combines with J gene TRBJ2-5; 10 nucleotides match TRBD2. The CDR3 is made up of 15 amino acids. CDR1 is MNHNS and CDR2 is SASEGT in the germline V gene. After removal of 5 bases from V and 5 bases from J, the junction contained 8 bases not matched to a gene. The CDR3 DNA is TGTGCCAGCAGTAGAGCGGGGGGGCCTAGGGAGACCCAGTACTTC. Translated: CASSRAGGPRETQYF.